Listed here are 20 T cell receptor beta chains from one sample, sequenced in a study of blood T cells in healthy people across ages. Then a second PCR, running about 6 to 12 cycles, was carried out with a sample-barcoded 5' primer and a J-beta primer mix. TCRdb re-called the 5' RACE reads through MiXCR, storing one row per CDR3 protein. The sample yields almost 300,000 distinct CDR3 sequences, roughly 29% seen once. The specimen sequenced was blood. Every receptor here comes from a woman in her 70s in good health.

The J gene is TRBJ1-1, the V gene TRBV27, with TRBD1 matching 7 bases. With V trimmed by 3 bases and J by 1 base, 5 bases remained unmatched. This CDR3 has 15 amino acids. Germline CDR1 and CDR2: MNHEY and SMNVEV (reference sequence). CDR3 residues: CASSFDRASNTEAFF. The DNA of the CDR3 is TGTGCCAGCAGTTTCGACAGGGCCTCGAACACTGAAGCTTTCTTT.

Turning to this clonotype: A single base separates this from a much larger clone, so it may be a read error. V usage is TRBV28 and J usage is TRBJ2-5; TRBD2 aligns across 8 bases. Matching the DNA end better, TRBJ2-7 makes the J call doubtful. The CDR3 spans 13 residues. Germline-derived CDR1 and CDR2 are MDHEN and SYDVKM. The CDR3 bases are TGTGTCAGCAGCCCGGGACTAGGGTACGAGCAGTACTTC. Its translation: CVSSPGLGYEQYF.

The rearrangement links TRBV5-1 to TRBJ2-6; D is ambiguous. This CDR3 is built from 20 residues. Germline CDR1 reads SGHRS; CDR2 reads YFSETQ. Trimming took off 0 bases at V and 0 bases at J, with 19 bases between the two ends. CDR3 coding DNA: TGCGCCAGCAGCTTGGCCGGGTGGTTCTCATCTCCCTCTGGGGCCAACGTCCTGACTTTC. Protein sequence: CASSLAGWFSSPSGANVLTF.

The chain uses TRBV7-2 and TRBJ2-7; 10 nucleotides match TRBD2. After removal of 5 bases from V and 5 bases from J, the junction contained 9 bases not matched to a gene. Germline CDR1 reads SGHTA; CDR2 reads FQGNSA. CDR3 length equals 15 residues. The CDR3 region is CASSPSSGRTDEQYF. DNA of the CDR3: TGTGCCAGCAGCCCCTCTAGCGGGAGAACTGACGAGCAGTACTTC.

The chain combines TRBV5-6 with TRBJ2-7; maybe TRBD1 (5 bases). Germline CDR1 and CDR2: SGHDT and YYEEEE. The CDR3 extends over 14 amino acids. The V gene lost 0 bases and the J gene lost 2 bases, with 9 bases spanning the gap. The CDR3 region is CASSLDLGAYEQYF. The CDR3 region has the DNA TGTGCCAGCAGCTTGGATCTAGGGGCCTACGAGCAGTACTTC.

This chain links TRBV5-1 with TRBJ1-4; TRBD1 aligns across 7 bases. With 4 bases clipped from V and 3 bases from J, the junction kept 6 bases outside the gene matches. Germline V gene lookup returns CDR1 SGHRS and CDR2 YFSETQ. The CDR3 spans 15 residues. CDR3 DNA: TGCGCCAGCAGCGGTACAGGGGACCCTAATGAAAAACTGTTTTTT. Translated: CASSGTGDPNEKLFF.

This clonotype came up many times. The rearrangement joins TRBV20-1 to TRBJ2-3; D is undetermined. The ends were cut back, 0 bases at V and 2 bases at J, with 18 bases in the middle. Germline lookup yields CDR1 DFQATT and CDR2 SNEGSKA (reference sequence). The length of the CDR3 is 17 residues. The CDR3: CSARDPPWATNTDTQYF. CDR3 DNA: TGCAGTGCTAGAGATCCCCCATGGGCGACCAACACAGATACGCAGTATTTT.

This clonotype was counted ten times or more. At one end, the junction sequence differs from germline, possibly due to a read error. The chain has TRBV7-7 and TRBJ2-7; 9 bases align to TRBD2. Germline assignment: CDR1 SSHAT and CDR2 FNYEAQ (reference sequence). CDR3 length: 17 residues. CDR3 loop: CASSFAGGPRSPYEQYF. The CDR3 DNA reads TGTGCTAGCAGCTTTGCGGGAGGGCCTCGAAGCCCCTACGAGCAGTACTTC.

The chain carries TRBV7-9 and TRBJ1-5; 8 nucleotides line up with TRBD1. The CDR3 has 14 residues. The germline CDR1 and CDR2 sequences are SEHNR and FQNEAQ (reference sequence). The V and J ends lost 5 bases and 4 bases, in that order; junction bases with no gene match: 4. The CDR3: CASSKGQENQPQHF. The CDR3 DNA reads TGTGCCAGCAGCAAGGGACAGGAGAATCAGCCCCAGCATTTT. Full variable domain (missing parts from reference TRBV7-9 and TRBJ1-5): DTGVSQNPRHKITKRGQNVTFRCDPISEHNRLYWYRQTLGQGPEFLTYFQNEAQLEKSRLLSDRFSAERPKGSFSTLEIQRTEQGDSAMYLCASSKGQENQPQHFGDGTRLSIL.

This clonotype was recorded at least ten times. The chain is built from TRBV7-2 and TRBJ2-1; D call uncertain. CDR3 size: 15 residues. The V gene lost 5 bases and the J gene lost 0 bases, with 11 bases spanning the gap. Germline assignment: CDR1 SGHTA and CDR2 FQGNSA. The CDR3 reads CASSLQPISYNEQFF. The CDR3 DNA sequence: TGTGCCAGCAGCCTCCAGCCAATCTCCTACAATGAGCAGTTCTTC. Using reference TRBV7-2 and TRBJ2-1 for the parts outside the CDR3, the full variable domain is GAGVSQSPSNKVTEKGKDVELRCDPISGHTALYWYRQSLGQGLEFLIYFQGNSAPDKSGLPSDRFSAERTGGSVSTLTIQRTQQEDSAVYLCASSLQPISYNEQFFGPGTRLTVL.

This clonotype was counted a single time. CDR3 protein: CASSLAGSGRQEQFF. DNA for the CDR3: TGCGCCAGCAGCTTGGCGGGTAGCGGGAGACAGGAGCAGTTCTTC. The chain links TRBV5-1 to TRBJ2-1; TRBD2 agrees at 9 bases. V lost 0 bases, J lost 10 bases, and 8 bases stayed unmatched. The germline CDR1 and CDR2 sequences are SGHRS and YFSETQ. The CDR3 sequence is 15 residues long.

The V gene is TRBV7-6, the J gene TRBJ2-3, with D uncertain. V was clipped by 1 base and J by 4 bases, with 9 bases between them. This CDR3 has 14 residues. Germline CDR1 is SGHVS and CDR2 is FNYEAQ. The CDR3 nucleotides are TGTGCCAGCAGCTTAGTCGGTTTCGCAGATACGCAGTATTTT. Its protein product is CASSLVGFADTQYF.

The chain links TRBV28 to TRBJ1-6; D call uncertain. Germline V gene sequence: CDR1 MDHEN, CDR2 SYDVKM. This CDR3 has 11 residues. The V gene lost 6 bases and the J gene lost 7 bases, with 4 bases spanning the gap. The CDR3 loop is CASSRNSPLHF. CDR3 coding DNA: TGTGCCAGCAGCCGAAATTCACCCCTCCACTTT.

V and J are TRBV29-1 and TRBJ2-5, with TRBD2 matching 9 bases. V lost 3 bases and J lost 1; bases outside the gene matches: 3. Germline CDR1 is SQVTM and CDR2 is ANQGSEA. This CDR3 contains 14 residues. The DNA for the CDR3 is TGCAGCGTTGATGCGGGAGGGCCCCAAGAGACCCAGTACTTC. It encodes CSVDAGGPQETQYF. The whole variable domain, filled in from reference TRBV29-1 and TRBJ2-5, reads SAVISQKPSRDICQRGTSLTIQCQVDSQVTMMFWYRQQPGQSLTLIATANQGSEATYESGFVIDKFPISRPNLTFSTLTVSNMSPEDSSIYLCSVDAGGPQETQYFGPGTRLLVL.

This clonotype was counted between two and nine times. This sequence joins TRBV10-3 and TRBJ2-5, with a possible D match to TRBD1 (5 bases). The DNA end is a closer match to TRBJ2-1, so the J assignment may be wrong. Germline V gene lookup returns CDR1 ENHRY and CDR2 SYGVKD. This CDR3 spans 15 amino acids. The CDR3 DNA reads TGTGCCATCAGTGAGCAGGGCAGCTCCTACAATGAGCAGTTCTTC. This translates into CAISEQGSSYNEQFF.

This clonotype was seen a few times. The chain is built from TRBV5-1 and TRBJ2-1; D is possibly TRBD1 (6 bases). The ends were cut back, 0 bases at V and 1 base at J, with 14 bases in the middle. CDR3 length: 17 amino acids. The germline V gene has CDR1 SGHRS and CDR2 YFSETQ. CDR3 DNA: TGCGCCAGCAGCTTGGGAGGGGGTGGTGCTTCCTACAATGAGCAGTTCTTC. It encodes CASSLGGGGASYNEQFF.

There are a few counts of this clonotype. The J gene is TRBJ2-1, the V gene TRBV13; 7 nucleotides match TRBD2. Germline V gene sequence: CDR1 PRHDT, CDR2 FYEKMQ (reference sequence). J gave up 3 bases and V 5 bases, and 10 bases lay outside the gene matches. This CDR3 contains 16 residues. The CDR3 DNA reads as TGTGCCAGCAGCCCCCTGGGAGGGGTCAGCTACAATGAGCAGTTCTTC. It translates to CASSPLGGVSYNEQFF. The entire variable domain, with the rest obtained from reference TRBV13 and TRBJ2-1, is as follows: AAGVIQSPRHLIKEKRETATLKCYPIPRHDTVYWYQQGPGQDPQFLISFYEKMQSDKGSIPDRFSAQQFSDYHSELNMSSLELGDSALYFCASSPLGGVSYNEQFFGPGTRLTVL.

This clonotype was seen many times. This chain joins TRBV18 and TRBJ2-7, with D maybe TRBD2 (6 bases). This CDR3 contains 14 residues. Trimming stripped 8 bases from V and 2 bases from J, with 16 bases between. The germline gives CDR1 KGHSH, CDR2 LQKENI. The CDR3 nucleotides read TGTGCCAGCAAGACCGGGACTGTGGCCTACGAGCAGTACTTC. Its protein product is CASKTGTVAYEQYF.

The table lists this clonotype with a few counts. V usage is TRBV6-1 and J usage is TRBJ2-4, with D maybe TRBD1 (5 bases). The CDR3 loop spans 15 amino acids. Germline V gene data show CDR1 as MNHNS and CDR2 as SASEGT. Trimming stripped 0 bases from V and 4 bases from J, with 10 bases between. DNA for the CDR3: TGTGCCAGCAGTGAAGCATGGCCAGGGAAAAACATTCAGTACTTC. Translating gives CASSEAWPGKNIQYF.

This rearrangement joins TRBV2 to TRBJ1-2, with 9 bases lining up with TRBD1. CDR1 SNHLY and CDR2 FYNNEI come from the germline V gene. The J segment lost 12 bases and the V segment lost 8 bases, leaving 7 bases of the junction unmatched. The CDR3 runs to 11 residues. DNA of the CDR3: TGTGCCAGCGACGGGACAGGGATCCACACCTTC. It specifies CASDGTGIHTF.